The next 5 T cell receptor beta chains were all read from a single sample in a study of cytomegalovirus exposure and HLA in healthy donors. PCR employed 60 Vbeta and 13 Jbeta primers. This table comes from immunoSEQ multiplex PCR, and its TCRdb copy is limited to in-frame clones, with some not included. This sample has about 190,000 clones, with approximately 79% found just once. The sequenced sample consisted of PBMCs. These receptors all come from a woman younger than 35 in good health and CMV-seronegative.

The chain is built from TRBV4-1 and TRBJ2-7; 10 bases are shared with TRBD1. J was trimmed by 4 bases and V by 4 bases; bases with no gene match: 10. Germline V gives CDR1 MGHRA, CDR2 YSYEKL. The CDR3 totals 16 residues. The DNA of the CDR3 is TGCGCCAGCAGCCCCCGCCCCGGGACAGGGGATTACGAGCAGTACTTC. Translated: CASSPRPGTGDYEQYF.

This clone was seen only a few times. This sequence joins TRBV29-1 and TRBJ1-2; maybe TRBD1 (5 bases). The CDR3 is made up of 14 amino acids. Germline CDR1 SQVTM, CDR2 ANQGSEA. Trimming shortened V by 4 bases and J by 4 bases, and 16 bases separated the two germline ends. CDR3 region: CSVAPFRQSYGYTF. The CDR3 DNA sequence: TGCAGCGTTGCTCCGTTCCGACAGTCCTATGGCTACACCTTC.

The J gene is TRBJ2-1, the V gene TRBV7-9; 10 bases agree with TRBD2. Germline CDR1 and CDR2: SEHNR and FQNEAQ (reference sequence). V lost 8 bases, J lost 2 bases, and 6 bases stayed unmatched. CDR3 length equals 15 residues. In DNA, the CDR3 is TGTGCCAGCGGATCTAGCGGGGGACCCTACAATGAGCAGTTCTTC. It yields the protein CASGSSGGPYNEQFF.

This CDR3 is CASRGTGGPIYGYTF. The CDR3 DNA is TGTGCCAGCAGGGGAACGGGGGGGCCGATCTATGGCTACACCTTC. V and J are TRBV28 and TRBJ1-2, with TRBD1 as a possible D gene (6 bases). Trimming removed 6 bases at V and 4 bases at J, with 18 bases between. CDR1 MDHEN and CDR2 SYDVKM come from the germline V gene. The CDR3 length is 15 residues.

The CDR3 is CASSLQLWSQGNYGYTF. The CDR3 region has the DNA TGTGCCAGTAGTCTCCAGTTATGGTCCCAGGGAAACTATGGCTACACCTTC. The chain is built from TRBV19 and TRBJ1-2, with D tentatively TRBD1 (5 bases). CDR3 length equals 17 residues. The V end was cut by 5 bases, the J end by 2 bases, with 21 bases between. From germline, CDR1 is LNHDA and CDR2 SQIVND (reference sequence).